Listed below are T cell receptor beta chains from one sample, sequenced in a study of T cell clones after liver transplantation. Clones were read by immunoSEQ multiplex PCR, and TCRdb kept only the in-frame ones, dropping some. The sample lists tens of thousands of clones; under 85% were seen once. The sequences come from CD4+ T cells from blood, collected at the 22-month timepoint. The receptors shown here come from a human patient who received a liver transplant. Some T cells may arise from the graft donor. The CDR3 runs from the conserved cysteine through the conserved F or W. Fields, in order: CDR3 length, clone size, V gene, D gene, J gene, CDR3 protein, CDR3 DNA. A D gene is named only where the DNA matches it firmly. Clone size is shown for a subset of rows, as once, few, many or a class of expanded clone.

length: 15; size: -; V: TRBV5-1; D: -; J: TRBJ1-1; CDR3: CASSFSGSMNTEAFF; DNA: TGCGCCAGCAGCTTTTCAGGGTCCATGAACACTGAAGCTTTCTTT
length: 12; size: -; V: TRBV19; D: -; J: TRBJ1-4; CDR3: CASSPSREKLFF; DNA: TGTGCCAGTAGTCCCTCGCGGGAAAAACTGTTTTTT
length: 11; size: -; V: TRBV5-1; D: -; J: TRBJ2-1; CDR3: CASSFHNEQFF; DNA: TGCGCCAGCAGCTTTCACAATGAGCAGTTCTTC
length: 14; size: once; V: TRBV6-1; D: -; J: TRBJ1-2; CDR3: CASKTDPSGYGYTF; DNA: TGTGCCAGCAAGACAGACCCTAGCGGCTATGGCTACACCTTC
length: 14; size: once; V: TRBV6-5; D: TRBD1; J: TRBJ2-5; CDR3: CASRKTGGQETQYF; DNA: TGTGCCAGCAGGAAAACAGGGGGCCAAGAGACCCAGTACTTC
length: 13; size: -; V: TRBV10-2; D: -; J: TRBJ1-5; CDR3: CASMEGFNQPQHF; DNA: TGCGCCAGCATGGAGGGTTTCAATCAGCCCCAGCATTTT
length: 14; size: -; V: TRBV7-3; D: TRBD1; J: TRBJ2-5; CDR3: CASSLRDRGETQYF; DNA: TGTGCCAGCAGCTTACGGGACAGGGGAGAGACCCAGTACTTC
length: 14; size: -; V: TRBV7-2; D: -; J: TRBJ2-7; CDR3: CASSPRQDSYEQYF; DNA: TGTGCCAGCAGCCCGCGACAGGACTCCTACGAGCAGTACTTC
length: 15; size: -; V: TRBV5-1; D: TRBD1; J: TRBJ1-1; CDR3: CASSPRTGQDTEAFF; DNA: TGCGCCAGCAGCCCCCGGACAGGGCAGGACACTGAAGCTTTCTTT
length: 14; size: -; V: TRBV5-1; D: TRBD1; J: TRBJ1-2; CDR3: CASSSQGANYGYTF; DNA: TGCGCCAGCAGCTCCCAGGGGGCCAACTATGGCTACACCTTC
length: 15; size: -; V: TRBV28; D: -; J: TRBJ1-5; CDR3: CASSPTVYSNQPQHF; DNA: TGTGCCAGCAGTCCCACAGTATATAGCAATCAGCCCCAGCATTTT
length: 17; size: -; V: TRBV28; D: TRBD1; J: TRBJ2-6; CDR3: CASSGGQGASGANVLTF; DNA: TGTGCCAGCAGTGGGGGACAGGGGGCCTCCGGGGCCAACGTCCTGACTTTC
length: 13; size: -; V: TRBV10-3; D: -; J: TRBJ2-3; CDR3: CAISESGADTQYF; DNA: TGTGCCATCAGTGAGTCAGGAGCAGATACGCAGTATTTT
length: 13; size: -; V: TRBV29-1; D: TRBD1; J: TRBJ1-2; CDR3: CSVEGAGGRGYTF; DNA: TGCAGCGTTGAGGGGGCAGGGGGCAGGGGCTACACCTTC
length: 15; size: -; V: TRBV5-4; D: -; J: TRBJ2-1; CDR3: CASSNSLGASNEQFF; DNA: TGTGCCAGCAGTAACTCCCTAGGGGCTAGCAATGAGCAGTTCTTC
length: 16; size: once; V: TRBV15; D: -; J: TRBJ2-7; CDR3: CATSSGLGGFAYEQYF; DNA: TGTGCCACCAGCAGCGGGCTGGGGGGATTCGCCTACGAGCAGTACTTC
length: 16; size: -; V: TRBV5-6; D: TRBD1; J: TRBJ2-2; CDR3: CASIRETGSNTGELFF; DNA: TGTGCCAGCATCCGAGAGACAGGGTCGAACACCGGGGAGCTGTTTTTT
length: 13; size: -; V: TRBV30; D: -; J: TRBJ1-3; CDR3: CAWIPSSGNTIYF; DNA: TGTGCCTGGATCCCAAGCAGTGGAAACACCATATATTTT
length: 16; size: -; V: TRBV6-5; D: -; J: TRBJ1-1; CDR3: CASSYSSVRANTEAFF; DNA: TGTGCCAGCAGTTACTCGAGCGTCAGGGCCAACACTGAAGCTTTCTTT
length: 13; size: -; V: TRBV5-6; D: -; J: TRBJ1-5; CDR3: CASSVTGYQPQHF; DNA: TGTGCCAGCAGCGTAACAGGGTACCAGCCCCAGCATTTT
length: 16; size: -; V: TRBV30; D: TRBD1; J: TRBJ2-3; CDR3: CAWRASTGDRTDTQYF; DNA: TGTGCCTGGAGGGCCTCGACAGGGGATCGCACAGATACGCAGTATTTT
length: 14; size: -; V: TRBV6-1; D: -; J: TRBJ2-2; CDR3: CASSVWGLGGELFF; DNA: TGTGCCAGCAGTGTCTGGGGTTTGGGCGGGGAGCTGTTTTTT
length: 15; size: -; V: TRBV18; D: TRBD1; J: TRBJ2-3; CDR3: CASSPGQGGHDTQYF; DNA: TGTGCCAGCTCACCGGGACAGGGAGGTCACGATACGCAGTATTTT
length: 13; size: -; V: TRBV7-2; D: -; J: TRBJ1-1; CDR3: CASSRQGYSEAFF; DNA: TGTGCCAGCAGCCGTCAAGGGTATTCTGAAGCTTTCTTT
length: 16; size: -; V: TRBV30; D: -; J: TRBJ2-7; CDR3: CAWSSPTRVGSYEQYF; DNA: TGTGCCTGGAGTTCCCCCACGCGTGTGGGTTCCTACGAGCAGTACTTC